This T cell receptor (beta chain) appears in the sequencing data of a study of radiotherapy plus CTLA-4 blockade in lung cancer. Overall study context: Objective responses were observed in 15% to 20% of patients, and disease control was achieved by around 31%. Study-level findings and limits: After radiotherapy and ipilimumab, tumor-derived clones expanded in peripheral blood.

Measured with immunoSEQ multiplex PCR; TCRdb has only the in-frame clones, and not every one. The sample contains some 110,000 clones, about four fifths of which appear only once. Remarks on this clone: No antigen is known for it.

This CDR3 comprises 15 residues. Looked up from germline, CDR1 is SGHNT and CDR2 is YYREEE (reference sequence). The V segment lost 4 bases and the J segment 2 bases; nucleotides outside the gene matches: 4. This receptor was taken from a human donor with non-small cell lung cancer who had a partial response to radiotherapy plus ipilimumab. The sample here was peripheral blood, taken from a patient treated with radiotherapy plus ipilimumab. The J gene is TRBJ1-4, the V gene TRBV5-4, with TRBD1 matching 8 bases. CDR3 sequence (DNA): TGTGCCAGCAGCGCCGACAGGGGTACTAATGAAAAACTGTTTTTT. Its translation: CASSADRGTNEKLFF.